This T cell receptor beta chain was sequenced for a study of shared clonotypes between healthy human individuals. Study-level background: The donors, two women and a few men, were aged 18 to 49.

Study-wide results and limits: Sorted-subset samples were not fully sequenced, rarefaction indicated. Depth of sequencing was expected to influence donor clonotype sharing.

This CDR3 comprises 15 residues. Germline V gene lookup returns CDR1 SGHTA and CDR2 FQGNSA. Germline trimming cut 1 base from V and 6 bases from J; bases unmatched to any gene: 9. The data were produced by immunoSEQ multiplex PCR, yet TCRdb's version contains in-frame clones alone and is incomplete. The profile covers a few million clones, with more than 85% appearing a single time and 0.3% to 0.4% taken by the ten largest. This clone was observed a single time. Its antigen remains unidentified. The sample comprised naive CD4+ T cells from PBMCs. Subset of the sample: CD45RA+ positively selected. The origin of this receptor is a man aged 18 to 29 in good health. Some clones in this sample may be carry-over from other donors' samples. This chain connects TRBV7-2 to TRBJ2-7, with 7 bases identical to TRBD2. This CDR3 is CASSLEYGVAGEQYF. In DNA form, the CDR3 reads TGTGCCAGCAGCTTAGAATATGGGGTAGCGGGCGAGCAGTACTTC.